Listed here is a single T cell receptor beta chain. As processed by the authors: Using reference gene primer amplification, nucleated cell counts were estimated. Assay: immunoSEQ multiplex PCR; the TCRdb copy retains only in-frame clones and omits some. The V and J calls and clone size were taken over from that table, and D and trimming were inferred from the DNA. The sample holds some 200,000 clones, 87% seen once. Germline V lookup: CDR1 MNHEY, CDR2 SVGEGT. The J segment lost 9 bases and the V segment lost 6 bases, leaving 15 bases of the junction unmatched. There are 16 residues in the CDR3. This sample was included in a study of blood T cell repertoires in COVID-19. On the study more broadly: The United States, Italy and Spain supplied acute and convalescent COVID-19 samples. From T cells, B-cell-depleted T cells, or PBMCs came the material, which was cDNA or gDNA.

The specimen sequenced was peripheral blood. This clonotype originated in a man younger than 30 with active or convalescent COVID-19. The chain employs TRBV6-2 or TRBV6-3 and TRBJ2-1; 9 bases are a match to TRBD1. The CDR3 nucleotides are TGTGCCAGCAGCCCTAACACAGGGGGCTCCAGGGGTGAGCAGTTCTTC. Its protein is CASSPNTGGSRGEQFF.